The sequence of this TCR beta chain was determined in a study of a mutant IDH1 vaccine in newly diagnosed glioma. About the study: Patients got radiotherapy, temozolomide, or both beforehand, and most got both. Study-level results: Pseudoprogression apparently tracked independently of changes in top peripheral T cell clonotypes. The study observed vaccine-induced immune responses in roughly 93% of patients.

Profiling relied on immunoSEQ multiplex PCR, and the TCRdb table lists in-frame clones only, not all of them. The sample yields approximately 47,000 clones, roughly 91% seen once. Of note for this clone: The antigen is unknown.

Regarding time point: week 35, safety follow-up. Alongside topical imiquimod, each dose of vaccine comprised 300 ug of mutant IDH1 20-mer peptide. This specimen consisted of PBMCs, obtained from a glioma patient whose treatment included an IDH1 peptide vaccine. The receptor was isolated from a woman in her forties with glioma.

This chain's CDR3 is CASSPTSGSADTQYF. As DNA, the CDR3 is TGCGCCAGCAGCCCGACTAGCGGGAGTGCAGATACGCAGTATTTT. The gene calls are TRBV5-1 and TRBJ2-3; 12 bases fit TRBD2. The germline CDR1 and CDR2 sequences are SGHRS and YFSETQ. CDR3 length: 15 amino acids. V lost 4 bases and J lost 4; bases outside the gene matches: 4.